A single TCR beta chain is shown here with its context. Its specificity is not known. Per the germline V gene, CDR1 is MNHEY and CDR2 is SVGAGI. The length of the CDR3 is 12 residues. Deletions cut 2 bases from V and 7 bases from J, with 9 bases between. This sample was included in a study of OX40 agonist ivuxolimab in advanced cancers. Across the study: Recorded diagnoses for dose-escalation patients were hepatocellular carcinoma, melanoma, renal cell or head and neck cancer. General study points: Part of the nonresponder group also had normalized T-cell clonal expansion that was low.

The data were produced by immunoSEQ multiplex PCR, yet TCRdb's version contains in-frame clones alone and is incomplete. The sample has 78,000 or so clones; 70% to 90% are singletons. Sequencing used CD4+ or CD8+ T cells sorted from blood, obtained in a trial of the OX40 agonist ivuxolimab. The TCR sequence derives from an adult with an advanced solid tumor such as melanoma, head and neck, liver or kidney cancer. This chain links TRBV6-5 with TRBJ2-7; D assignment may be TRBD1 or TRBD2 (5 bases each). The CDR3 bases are TGTGCCAGCAGTTACGAGGGGCGAGAGCAGTACTTC. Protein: CASSYEGREQYF.